This TCR beta chain was observed in a study of cytomegalovirus exposure and HLA in healthy donors. The study, taken as a whole, reports: Reported findings show TCR beta sequences accurately forecast HLA-A and HLA-B alleles in most subjects. Cytomegalovirus-associated status was assigned to about 170 TCR beta chains.

Comment on this clone: Its specificity is unknown.

The PCR had 60 Vbeta and 13 Jbeta primers. TCRdb's table, derived via immunoSEQ multiplex PCR, lists solely in-frame clones and lacks some. The sample has fewer than 200,000 clones; about four fifths are singletons. Germline lookup yields CDR1 WSHSY and CDR2 SAAADI. V shed 6 bases and J shed 7 bases, with 20 bases lying between them. The CDR3 is 15 residues long. The receptor's source is a woman under 30 in good health and CMV-seronegative. The chain carries TRBV10-2 and TRBJ2-3, with TRBD2 as a possible D gene (6 bases). The specimen sequenced was PBMCs. DNA for the CDR3: TGCGCCAGCAGACGACTAGTCCCTAATGAAAATACGCAGTATTTT. Amino acid sequence: CASRRLVPNENTQYF.